This T cell receptor beta chain was identified in a study of T cell responses to AZD1222 COVID-19 vaccine. Broader study findings: No day 14 peak samples; only post-peak repertoires were characterized. Spike-specific TCR breadth rose after two AZD1222 doses, and depth rose as well. It was only a handful of AZD1222 recipients who were seropositive at baseline.

The CDR3 is 16 amino acids. The V gene end was trimmed by 1 base and the J gene end by 12 bases; junction bases not matched to a gene: 15. Per the germline V gene, CDR1 is SGHTA and CDR2 is FQGNSA. Sequencing was performed with immunoSEQ multiplex PCR; in TCRdb, only in-frame clones are kept and a portion is missing. This sample has approximately 190,000 clones, with about 93% found just once. On this clone itself: Antigen specificity is unknown.

Second-dose groups at about 4 or about 12 weeks were pooled. The clonotype originates from an adult who received the AZD1222 COVID-19 vaccine. The material was peripheral blood, obtained 28 days after the second AZD1222 dose. This chain links TRBV7-2 with TRBJ2-7; 10 bases are a match to TRBD2. CDR3 sequence (DNA): TGTGCCAGCAGCTTAGGTTTATTGGTAGCGGGGGGCTGGATGTACTTC. Residues: CASSLGLLVAGGWMYF.